What follows is one TCR beta chain and its context. Profiling relied on immunoSEQ multiplex PCR, and the TCRdb table lists in-frame clones only, not all of them. The sample lists just over 20,000 clones, 84% occurring once. The V gene's germline CDR1 is SGHDT and CDR2 YYEEEE. There are 14 residues in the CDR3. This sample stems from a study of control samples from healthy donors and cancer patients. V usage is TRBV5-6 and J usage is TRBJ2-7; perhaps TRBD1 as D (7 bases). The sequencing input was PBMCs. This sequence was found in a man aged 55 to 69 with colorectal cancer. The CDR3 region has the DNA TGTGCTTCCTCGATCGCGGGACAGAACTACGAGCAGTACTTC. It translates to CASSIAGQNYEQYF.